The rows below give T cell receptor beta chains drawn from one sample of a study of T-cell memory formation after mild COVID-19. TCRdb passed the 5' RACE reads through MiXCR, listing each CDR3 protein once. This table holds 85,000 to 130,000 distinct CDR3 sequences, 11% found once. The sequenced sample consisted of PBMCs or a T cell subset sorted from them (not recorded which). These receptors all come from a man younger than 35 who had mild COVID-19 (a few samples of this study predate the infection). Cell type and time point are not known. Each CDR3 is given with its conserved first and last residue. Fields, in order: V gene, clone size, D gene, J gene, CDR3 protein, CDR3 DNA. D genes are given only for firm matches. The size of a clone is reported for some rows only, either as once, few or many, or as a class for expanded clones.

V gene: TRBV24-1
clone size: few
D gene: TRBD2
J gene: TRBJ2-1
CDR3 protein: CATSDSVTSANEQFF
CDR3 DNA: TGTGCCACCAGTGATTCTGTGACTAGCGCAAATGAGCAGTTCTTC

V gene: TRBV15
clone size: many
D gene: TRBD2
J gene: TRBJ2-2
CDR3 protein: CATSIGRGALANTGELFF
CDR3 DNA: TGTGCCACCAGCATCGGGCGGGGGGCCCTGGCGAACACCGGGGAGCTGTTTTTT

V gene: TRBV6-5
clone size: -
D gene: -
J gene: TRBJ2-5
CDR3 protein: CASSPPGLIETQYF
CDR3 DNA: TGTGCCAGCAGCCCACCGGGCCTAATAGAGACCCAGTACTTC

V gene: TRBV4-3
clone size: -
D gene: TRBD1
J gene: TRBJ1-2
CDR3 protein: CASSRPRDRGSPDGYTF
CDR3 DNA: TGCGCCAGCAGCCGACCCCGGGACAGGGGATCTCCGGATGGCTACACCTTC

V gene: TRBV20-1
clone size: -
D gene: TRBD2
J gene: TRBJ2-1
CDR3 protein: CSARGDSHYNEQFF
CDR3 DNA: TGCAGTGCCCGGGGGGACTCCCACTACAATGAGCAGTTCTTC

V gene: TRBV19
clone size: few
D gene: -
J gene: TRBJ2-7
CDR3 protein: CASSGSGWDYEQYF
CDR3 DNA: TGTGCCAGTAGTGGATCAGGGTGGGACTACGAGCAGTACTTC

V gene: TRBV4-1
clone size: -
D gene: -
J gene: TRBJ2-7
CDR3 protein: CASSQEGGTYEQYF
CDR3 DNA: TGCGCCAGCAGCCAAGAGGGAGGAACCTACGAGCAGTACTTC

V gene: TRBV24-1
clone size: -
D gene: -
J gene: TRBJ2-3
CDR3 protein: CATSGEPDTQYF
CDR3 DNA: TGTGCCACCAGTGGTGAACCAGATACGCAGTATTTT

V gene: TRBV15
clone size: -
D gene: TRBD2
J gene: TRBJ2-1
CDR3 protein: CATSYLLASSYNEQFF
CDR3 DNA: TGTGCCACCAGCTACTTACTAGCGAGCTCCTACAATGAGCAGTTCTTC

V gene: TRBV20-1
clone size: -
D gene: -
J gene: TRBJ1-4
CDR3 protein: CSARVRNREKLFF
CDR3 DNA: TGCAGTGCTAGAGTCAGGAATCGCGAAAAACTGTTTTTT

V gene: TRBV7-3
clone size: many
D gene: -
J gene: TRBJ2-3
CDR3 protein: CASSPDSGSDTQYF
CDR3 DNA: TGTGCCAGCAGCCCGGACTCCGGGAGTGATACGCAGTATTTT

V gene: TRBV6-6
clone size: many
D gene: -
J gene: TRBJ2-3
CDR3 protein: CASSYRGTQYF
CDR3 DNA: TGTGCCAGCAGTTATCGAGGTACGCAGTATTTT

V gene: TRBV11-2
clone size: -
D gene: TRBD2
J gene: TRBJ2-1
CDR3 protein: CASSPSRGGNEQFF
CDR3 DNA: TGTGCCAGCAGCCCAAGCCGGGGGGGGAATGAGCAGTTCTTC

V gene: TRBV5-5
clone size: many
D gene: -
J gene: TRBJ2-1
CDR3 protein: CASSLWAMGQFF
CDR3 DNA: TGTGCCAGCAGCTTGTGGGCGATGGGGCAGTTCTTC

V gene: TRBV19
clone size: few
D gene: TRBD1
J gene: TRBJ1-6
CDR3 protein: CASSPTGGRNSPLHF
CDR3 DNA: TGTGCCAGTAGCCCGACAGGGGGCCGGAATTCACCCCTCCACTTT

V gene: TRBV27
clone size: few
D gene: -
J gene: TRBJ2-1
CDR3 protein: CASIRGPDNEQFF
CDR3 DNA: TGTGCCAGCATCCGGGGTCCGGACAATGAGCAGTTCTTC

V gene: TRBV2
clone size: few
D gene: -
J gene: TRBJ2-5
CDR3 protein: CASEGYQETQYF
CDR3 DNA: TGTGCCAGCGAGGGATACCAAGAGACCCAGTACTTC

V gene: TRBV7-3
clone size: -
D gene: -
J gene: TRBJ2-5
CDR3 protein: CASSLLAAETQYF
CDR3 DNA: TGTGCCAGCAGCTTATTAGCTGCAGAGACCCAGTACTTC

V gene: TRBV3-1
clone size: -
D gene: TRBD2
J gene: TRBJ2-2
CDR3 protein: CASSPQSGGHTGELFF
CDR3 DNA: TGTGCCAGCAGCCCCCAAAGCGGGGGTCACACCGGGGAGCTGTTTTTT